This T cell receptor beta chain emerged from a study of blood T cell repertoires in COVID-19. Under the authors' procedure: Estimates of nucleated cell counts were drawn from the amplification of reference gene primers. Produced via immunoSEQ multiplex PCR; TCRdb's table is partial and in-frame only. The DNA was the basis for D and trimming; V, J and clone size are from that table. This table has approximately 170,000 clones, roughly 93% appearing once. Trimming removed 5 bases from V and 4 bases from J; junction bases left unmatched: 4. There are 13 residues in the CDR3. Germline V gene lookup returns CDR1 LGHDT and CDR2 YNNKEL (reference sequence).

The receptor comes from a man between 18 and 29 years old with COVID-19, enrolled during active disease. Sequencing used peripheral blood. The chain links TRBV3-1 (or the pseudogene TRBV3-2) to TRBJ1-2; 7 bases fit TRBD1. The CDR3 bases are TGTGCCAGCAGCAAAAACAGGGGCTATGGCTACACCTTC. Protein: CASSKNRGYGYTF.